A single sample is the source of the 2 T cell receptor beta chains below, sequenced in a study of T cell responses to AZD1222 COVID-19 vaccine. Generated by immunoSEQ multiplex PCR, the TCRdb table keeps only in-frame clones and is missing some. The sample includes more than 150,000 clones, around 92% of them seen just once. The sample was peripheral blood, taken on day 0 of AZD1222 vaccination. The receptors derive from an adult in good health.

The chain has TRBV2 and TRBJ2-7; 7 bases map to TRBD2. The CDR3 contains 15 residues. The trim removed 3 bases at V and 0 bases at J, leaving 5 bases unmatched. Germline lookup yields CDR1 SNHLY and CDR2 FYNNEI. CDR3 sequence (DNA): TGTGCCAGCAGTGATAGGGTAGCGGGCTCCTACGAGCAGTACTTC. This sequence encodes CASSDRVAGSYEQYF.

This clone was seen once. The chain carries TRBV11-2 and TRBJ2-1; 8 bases are shared with TRBD2. This CDR3 has 18 residues. Trimming removed 1 base from V and 0 bases from J; junction bases left unmatched: 8. CDR1 SGHAT and CDR2 FQNNGV come from the germline V gene. In DNA, the CDR3 is TGTGCCAGCAGCTTAGTTAGCGGGACCCGTTTCTCCTACAATGAGCAGTTCTTC. Residues: CASSLVSGTRFSYNEQFF.